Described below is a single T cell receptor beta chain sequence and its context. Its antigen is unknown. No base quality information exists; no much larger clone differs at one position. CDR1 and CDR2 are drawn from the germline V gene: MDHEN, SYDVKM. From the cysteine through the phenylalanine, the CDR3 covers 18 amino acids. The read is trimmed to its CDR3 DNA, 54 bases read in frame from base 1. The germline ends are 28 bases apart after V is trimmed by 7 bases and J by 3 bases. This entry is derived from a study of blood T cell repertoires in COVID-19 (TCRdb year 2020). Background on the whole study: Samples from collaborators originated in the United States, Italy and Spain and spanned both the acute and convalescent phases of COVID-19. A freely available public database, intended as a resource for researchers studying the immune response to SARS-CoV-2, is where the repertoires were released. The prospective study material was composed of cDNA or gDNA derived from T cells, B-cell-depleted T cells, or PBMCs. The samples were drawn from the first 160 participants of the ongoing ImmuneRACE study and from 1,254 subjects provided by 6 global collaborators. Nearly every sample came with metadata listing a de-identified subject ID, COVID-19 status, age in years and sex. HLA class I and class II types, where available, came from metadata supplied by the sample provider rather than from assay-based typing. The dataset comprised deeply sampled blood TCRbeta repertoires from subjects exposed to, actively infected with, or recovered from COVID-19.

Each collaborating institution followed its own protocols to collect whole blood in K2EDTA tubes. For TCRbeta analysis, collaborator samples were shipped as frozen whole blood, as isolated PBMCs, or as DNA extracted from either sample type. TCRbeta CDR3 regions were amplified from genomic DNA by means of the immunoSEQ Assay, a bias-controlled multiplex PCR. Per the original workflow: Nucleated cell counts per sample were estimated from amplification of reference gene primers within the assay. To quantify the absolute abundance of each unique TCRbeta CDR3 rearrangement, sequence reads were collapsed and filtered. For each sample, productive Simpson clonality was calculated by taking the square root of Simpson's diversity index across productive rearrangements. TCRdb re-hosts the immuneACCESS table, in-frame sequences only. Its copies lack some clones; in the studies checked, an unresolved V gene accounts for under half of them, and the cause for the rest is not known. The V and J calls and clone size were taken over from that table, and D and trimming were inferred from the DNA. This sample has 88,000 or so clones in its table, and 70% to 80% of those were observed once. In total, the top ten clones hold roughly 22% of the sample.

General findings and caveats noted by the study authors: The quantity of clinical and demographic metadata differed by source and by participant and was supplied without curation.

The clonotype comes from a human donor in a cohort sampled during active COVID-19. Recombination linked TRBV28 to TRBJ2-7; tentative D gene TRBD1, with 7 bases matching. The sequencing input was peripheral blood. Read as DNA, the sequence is TGTGCCAGCAAATCAAGCCTTTTGGCGGGCAGGGGGGTCTACGAGCAGTACTTC. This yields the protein CASKSSLLAGRGVYEQYF. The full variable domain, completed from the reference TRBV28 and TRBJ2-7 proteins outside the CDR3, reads DVKVTQSSRYLVKRTGEKVFLECVQDMDHENMFWYRQDPGLGLRLIYFSYDVKMKEKGDIPEGYSVSREKKERFSLILESASTNQTSMYLCASKSSLLAGRGVYEQYFGPGTRLTVT.